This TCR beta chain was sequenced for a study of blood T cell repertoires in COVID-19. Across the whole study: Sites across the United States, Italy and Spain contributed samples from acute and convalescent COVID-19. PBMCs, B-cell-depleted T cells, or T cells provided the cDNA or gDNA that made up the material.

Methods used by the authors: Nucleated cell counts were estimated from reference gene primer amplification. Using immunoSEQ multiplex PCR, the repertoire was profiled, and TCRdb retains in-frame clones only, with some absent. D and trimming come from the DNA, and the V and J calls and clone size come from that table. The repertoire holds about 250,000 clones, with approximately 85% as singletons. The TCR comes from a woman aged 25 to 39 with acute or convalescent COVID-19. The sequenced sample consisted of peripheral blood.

This CDR3 reads CASSPTTSGIGEQYF. The CDR3 DNA reads TGTGCCAGTAGTCCGACGACTAGCGGGATCGGCGAGCAGTACTTC. The chain recombines TRBV19 with TRBJ2-7; 11 bases agree with TRBD2. Germline CDR1 LNHDA, CDR2 SQIVND (reference sequence). V dropped 5 bases and J dropped 6; count of bases not matched to a gene: 9. This CDR3 is 15 amino acids long. Combining the CDR3 with reference TRBV19 and TRBJ2-7 gives the whole variable domain DGGITQSPKYLFRKEGQNVTLSCEQNLNHDAMYWYRQDPGQGLRLIYYSQIVNDFQKGDIAEGYSVSREKKESFPLTVTSAQKNPTAFYLCASSPTTSGIGEQYFGPGTRLTVT.